These T cell receptor beta chains were read from a single sample in a study of blood T cell repertoires in COVID-19. Sequencing was performed with immunoSEQ multiplex PCR; in TCRdb, only in-frame clones are kept and a portion is missing. This sample has 250,000 to 350,000 clones, with around 87% found just once. Sequences were obtained from peripheral blood. The receptor set was obtained from a woman aged 50 to 60 who had recovered from COVID-19. Each CDR3 is given with its conserved first and last residue. The D gene is left open where the match is weak. Rows give clone size only sometimes, using once, few, many, or a class for an expanded clone.

v_gene,abundance,d_gene,j_gene,len,CDR3nt,CDR3aa
TRBV7-9,few,-,TRBJ1-6,14,TGTGCCAGCAGTCAACAGGGCTTCGGGTCACCCCTCCACTTT,CASSQQGFGSPLHF
TRBV7-9,-,-,TRBJ1-4,15,TGTGCCAGCAGCTTAGACAGAGGCCCGGGAGAAAAACTGTTTTTT,CASSLDRGPGEKLFF
TRBV30,-,-,TRBJ1-1,12,TGTGCCTGGAGTGTCGCGAATGCTGAAGCTTTCTTT,CAWSVANAEAFF
TRBV6-5,-,-,TRBJ1-6,15,TGTGCGGTGCACAGGGTTGGTTTGGAAAATTCACCCCTCCACTTT,CAVHRVGLENSPLHF
TRBV5-1,-,-,TRBJ2-3,14,TGCGCCAGCAGCTCGGAGGGACTCCAAGATACGCAGTATTTT,CASSSEGLQDTQYF
TRBV5-6,-,-,TRBJ1-2,14,TGTGCCAGCAGCTTGTTAAGGGAGTACTATGGCTACACCTTC,CASSLLREYYGYTF
TRBV19,-,TRBD1,TRBJ1-5,12,TGTGCCAGTAGCAGGGGGTACCAGCCCCAGCATTTT,CASSRGYQPQHF
TRBV5-1,-,-,TRBJ1-1,15,TGCGCCAGCAGCGCCTTGGGGGCGGGCGACACTGAAGCTTTCTTT,CASSALGAGDTEAFF
TRBV2,once,-,TRBJ1-2,14,TGTGCCAGCAGTGGAGAGATGGTGGGGGGTGGCTACACCTTC,CASSGEMVGGGYTF
TRBV7-2,-,-,TRBJ2-7,13,TGTGCCAGCAGCGACTTCGGGGGACACGAGCAGTACTTC,CASSDFGGHEQYF
TRBV6-5,-,-,TRBJ2-3,12,TGTGCCAGCAGTTACGCCCAGGGGACGCAGTATTTT,CASSYAQGTQYF
TRBV5-5,-,-,TRBJ2-2,16,TGTGCCAGCAGTCCTTTTACTAGCCCGGGGACCGGGGAGCTGTTTTTT,CASSPFTSPGTGELFF
TRBV11-2,-,TRBD2,TRBJ2-1,16,TGTGCCAGCAGCCTCCGGCGGACTAGCGGGGACAATGAGCAGTTCTTC,CASSLRRTSGDNEQFF
TRBV6-5,-,-,TRBJ2-7,13,TGTGCCAGCAGTCGGAGCGAGTCCTACGAGCAGTACTTC,CASSRSESYEQYF
TRBV5-1,-,-,TRBJ2-7,14,TGCGCCAGCAGCTTAGGGGGTCTCGGAAGCGAGCAGTACTTC,CASSLGGLGSEQYF
TRBV4-2,-,TRBD1,TRBJ1-2,14,TGTGCCAGCAGCCGTGGACAGGGTGCCTATGGCTACACCTTC,CASSRGQGAYGYTF
TRBV28,-,-,TRBJ1-3,16,TGTGCCAGCAGTTTTTCCGTGCGGTACTCTGGAAACACCATATATTTT,CASSFSVRYSGNTIYF
TRBV2,-,-,TRBJ1-4,13,TGTGCCAGCAGAGGCAGGGGAAACGAAAAACTGTTTTTT,CASRGRGNEKLFF
TRBV6-2/TRBV6-3,once,TRBD2,TRBJ2-2,16,TGTGCCAGCAGTTCGGGCGGGGGTCACAACACCGGGGAGCTGTTTTTT,CASSSGGGHNTGELFF
TRBV15,-,TRBD1,TRBJ1-2,17,TGTGCCACCAGCAGGGACAGGGGGCTTCTTTTGTACTATGGCTACACCTTC,CATSRDRGLLLYYGYTF
TRBV2,once,TRBD1,TRBJ1-5,14,TGTGCCAGCAGGGAAGGACAGGGCATCAGGCCCCAGCATTTT,CASREGQGIRPQHF
TRBV19,many,TRBD1,TRBJ2-7,13,TGTGCCAGTAGTTATACAGGGGCCTACGAGCAGTACTTC,CASSYTGAYEQYF
TRBV15,-,-,TRBJ2-2,15,TGTGCCACCGAAGCTAGGATGAGGGCTTCCGGGGAGCTGTTTTTT,CATEARMRASGELFF
TRBV4-1,-,-,TRBJ2-7,17,TGCGCCAGCAGCCAAGATCCGCGGAGCGGTGCCACCTACGAGCAGTACTTC,CASSQDPRSGATYEQYF
TRBV9,-,-,TRBJ1-2,14,TGTGCCAGCAGCGAGGACACAGGGAACTATGGCTACACCTTC,CASSEDTGNYGYTF
TRBV7-2,-,-,TRBJ2-5,14,TGTGCCAGCAGCTCCCGGGATTTCGTGGAGACCCAGTACTTC,CASSSRDFVETQYF
TRBV28,-,-,TRBJ1-1,15,TGTGCCAGCACATCAGCGGGAGGGGGAGACACTGAAGCTTTCTTT,CASTSAGGGDTEAFF
TRBV7-2,many,TRBD1,TRBJ2-5,14,TGTGCCAGCAGCGCCTGGACAGGGGGGGAGACCCAGTACTTC,CASSAWTGGETQYF
TRBV6-5,-,-,TRBJ2-3,15,TGTGCCAGCAGTTACTCGCCCCACTCTGGCGGTACGCAGTATTTT,CASSYSPHSGGTQYF
TRBV29-1,-,-,TRBJ1-1,12,TGCAGCGCCCGGTCCCCGAACACTGAAGCTTTCTTT,CSARSPNTEAFF
TRBV4-1,-,TRBD2,TRBJ2-1,14,TGCGCCAGCAGAAATAGCGGGTTCTACAATGAGCAGTTCTTC,CASRNSGFYNEQFF
TRBV30,few,TRBD1,TRBJ1-3,14,TGTGCCGGGGACAGGGCGATCTCTGGAAACACCATATATTTT,CAGDRAISGNTIYF
TRBV10-1,-,TRBD1,TRBJ2-3,14,TGCGCCAGCAATTCGGACAGGGCCCCAGATACGCAGTATTTT,CASNSDRAPDTQYF
TRBV5-1,-,-,TRBJ1-1,15,TGCGCCAGCAGCCCGGGAGTGACCCCGAACACTGAAGCTTTCTTT,CASSPGVTPNTEAFF
TRBV5-4,-,TRBD1,TRBJ2-7,14,TGTGCCAGCAGCTCTTCAGGGGGCGTCTACGAGCAGTACTTC,CASSSSGGVYEQYF
TRBV3-1/TRBV3-2,-,TRBD1,TRBJ1-2,12,TGTGCCAGCACGAGGGGGCGTAATGGCTACACCTTC,CASTRGRNGYTF
TRBV29-1,few,-,TRBJ1-5,16,TGCAGCGTTGATCACCACGGAGAAGGTGGCAATCAGCCCCAGCATTTT,CSVDHHGEGGNQPQHF
TRBV19,-,TRBD1,TRBJ1-4,15,TGTGCCAGTAGTCCGACTCGACAGGGGGGTGAAAAACTGTTTTTT,CASSPTRQGGEKLFF